Listed below are T cell receptor beta chains from one sample, sequenced in a study of technical replicates of blood from four donors. The assay was immunoSEQ multiplex PCR, and TCRdb's table has in-frame clones only and misses some. This sample has 70,000 to 85,000 clones, with roughly nine tenths found just once. Source material: T cells isolated from PBMCs. Receptors were obtained from a human donor in good health. Each CDR3 is given with its conserved first and last residue. A D gene is named only where the DNA matches it firmly. Size values are once, few and many counts, or a class for expanded clones, and some rows have none.

NA,TRBJ2-1,TRBV28,TRBD2,TGTGCCAGCAGTCGAGGGACTAGCGGGAGAAACAATGAGCAGTTCTTC,CASSRGTSGRNNEQFF
once,TRBJ2-6,TRBV5-1,NA,TGCGCCAGCAGCTTAGGTGGACTTAGGTCTGGTGCCAACGTCCTGACTTTC,CASSLGGLRSGANVLTF
NA,TRBJ2-7,TRBV10-1,TRBD2,TGCGCCAGCAGTGAGTGGTCCGGGACTAAGGCCTACGAGCAGTACTTC,CASSEWSGTKAYEQYF
NA,TRBJ1-2,TRBV14,NA,TGTGCCAGCAGCCGGGACAACTCTAACTATGGCTACACCTTC,CASSRDNSNYGYTF
NA,TRBJ1-1,TRBV29-1,NA,TGCAGCGTGCGGGGGCAGAACACTGAAGCTTTCTTT,CSVRGQNTEAFF
NA,TRBJ1-5,TRBV19,TRBD1,TGTGCCAGTTTAACGAGGACAGGGTCTAATCAGCCCCAGCATTTT,CASLTRTGSNQPQHF
NA,TRBJ2-7,TRBV19,NA,TGTGCCAGTAGTAGTGGAGGACCCCCGACAGGCCTTTACGAGCAGTACTTC,CASSSGGPPTGLYEQYF
once,TRBJ1-1,TRBV30,TRBD1,TGTGCCGAGAACAGGGGGCTTACTGAAGCTTTCTTT,CAENRGLTEAFF
NA,TRBJ2-7,TRBV5-5,NA,TGTGCCAGCAGCTTCTGGCAGGGGTCCGAGCAGTACTTC,CASSFWQGSEQYF
NA,TRBJ1-3,TRBV11-2,NA,TGTGCCAGCAGCTTAGGGAGTTCGGACACCATATATTTT,CASSLGSSDTIYF
NA,TRBJ2-6,TRBV5-1,NA,TGCGCCAGCAGCTTGAACAGGGCTGGGGCCAACGTCCTGACTTTC,CASSLNRAGANVLTF
NA,TRBJ2-5,TRBV5-6,NA,TGTGCCAGCAGCTTGAGGGCAAAGGGGTATGAAGAGACCCAGTACTTC,CASSLRAKGYEETQYF
NA,TRBJ2-7,TRBV7-7,NA,TGTGCCAGCAGTTCCTATCCCCCCCAGAATCGTATACCGGACATATTCCTCCACTTC,CASSSYPPQNRIPDIFLHF
few,TRBJ2-1,TRBV6-1,NA,TGTGCCACACGGCCGTGGCGGGGATACTACAATGAGCAGTTCTTC,CATRPWRGYYNEQFF
NA,TRBJ2-6,TRBV5-4,TRBD1,TGTGCCAGCAGCTCCGGGACAGCCTGGGCTGGGGCCAACGTCCTGACTTTC,CASSSGTAWAGANVLTF
NA,TRBJ2-3,TRBV9,TRBD2,TGTGCCAGCAGCGTACTGGGGCGGGCGGGGGGATCCACAGATACGCAGTATTTT,CASSVLGRAGGSTDTQYF
NA,TRBJ1-4,TRBV10-3,NA,TGTGCCATCAGTGAGGGGGGAGGAAATGAAAAACTGTTTTTT,CAISEGGGNEKLFF
NA,TRBJ2-3,TRBV11-3,TRBD1,TGTGCCAGCAGCTTGGGGACAGGGGCCCCAGATACGCAGTATTTT,CASSLGTGAPDTQYF
NA,TRBJ2-1,TRBV11-2,NA,TGTGCCAGCTTAGGCGGTCTATCCTACAATGAGCAGTTCTTC,CASLGGLSYNEQFF
once,TRBJ1-6,TRBV13,NA,TGTGCCAGCTCCCCTCGGAATTCACCCCTCCACTTT,CASSPRNSPLHF
NA,TRBJ2-5,TRBV7-9,TRBD2,TGTGCCAGCAGCTTAAGGAAGGCTAGCGGGGTCCCCGGGGTTCCCCAGTACTTC,CASSLRKASGVPGVPQYF
NA,TRBJ1-3,TRBV4-2,TRBD1,TGTGCCAGCAGCCGACCGCAGGGGGCGCGGGGAAACACCATATATTTT,CASSRPQGARGNTIYF
NA,TRBJ2-3,TRBV27,NA,TGTGCCAGCAGTTTTCTCTTATCGGCGGGCGGCACAGATACGCAGTATTTT,CASSFLLSAGGTDTQYF
NA,TRBJ2-7,TRBV29-1,NA,TGCAGCGTTGAAGACAGGACAGGGGTCCATCGTCTAGCGGGAGAACCCTACGCTGGGCAGTACTTC,CSVEDRTGVHRLAGEPYAGQYF
NA,TRBJ2-5,TRBV25-1,TRBD2,TGTGCCAGCAGTGAATCGGCTAGCGGGTACGGGACCCAGTACTTC,CASSESASGYGTQYF
NA,TRBJ2-1,TRBV4-1,TRBD2,TGCGCCAGCAGCCAAGGGGCACTAAAGCGGGAGGGCCGTCATGAGCAGTTCTTC,CASSQGALKREGRHEQFF
NA,TRBJ2-3,TRBV11-3,TRBD2,TGTGCCAGCAGCCTTATAGCGGGGGGCAAGGTAGATACGCAGTATTTT,CASSLIAGGKVDTQYF
NA,TRBJ2-2,TRBV2,NA,TGTGCCAGCAGTGGCGAAAACACCGGGGAGCTGTTTTTT,CASSGENTGELFF
NA,TRBJ2-3,TRBV7-3,TRBD1,TGTGCCAGCAGCTTAACGGGGACAGGGCTCGATACGCAGTATTTT,CASSLTGTGLDTQYF
NA,TRBJ2-1,TRBV5-6,NA,TGTGCCAGCAGCCAGTCTGGTGGGAGCTCCTACAATGAGCAGTTCTTC,CASSQSGGSSYNEQFF
NA,TRBJ1-2,TRBV6-1,NA,TGTGCCAGCAGTGAAGTCGGGAGCAACTATGGCTACACCTTC,CASSEVGSNYGYTF
NA,TRBJ1-5,TRBV2,NA,TGTGCCAGCAGTGAAGTCCCCCCCGCCCAGCATTTT,CASSEVPPAQHF